This entry features one T cell receptor beta chain sequence. Which antigen it targets is not known. No much larger clonotype is one base removed from it; base qualities were not supplied. This sample is part of a study of CD8 T cells in ankylosing spondylitis (TCRdb year 2017). Background for the entire study: The study profiled T cell receptor beta repertoires in healthy donors and ankylosing spondylitis patients to find disease-linked TCR variants. In total, the full study cohort was made up of 95 to 110 healthy donors and 25 to 30 ankylosing spondylitis patients. Peripheral blood was sampled, and synovial fluid was additionally collected from ankylosing spondylitis patients.

The research as a whole found: Blood from ankylosing spondylitis patients appeared to be characterized by a TCR beta motif made up of several highly homologous amino acid variants. A CD8+ phenotype was shown by the disease-linked clones, which were found at relatively low frequencies in peripheral blood. Significant enrichment of the disease-linked clones was reported in matched synovial fluid samples from ankylosing spondylitis patients. Some TCR beta motif variants had previously been reported in synovial fluid and blood of reactive arthritis patients, which suggested common disease-initiation mechanisms.

The CDR3 holds 13 amino acids from the cysteine to the phenylalanine. Only the CDR3 portion is preserved as DNA: 39 bases, with reading frame beginning at the first base. The V end loses 2 bases and the J end loses 4 bases, and a stretch of 5 bases separates them. Data came from an Illumina HiSeq 2500. Quantitative 5'-RACE with molecular barcodes was the method used to prepare the TCR beta libraries. Per the authors' processing: Disease-linked TCR variants were identified with a new computational method built on a probabilistic model of VDJ rearrangement. TCRdb itself trimmed the public reads at Q25 with fastp, ran MiXCR and retained productive beta chains. Rows with one shared CDR3 protein collapse into an entry with the most common genes and DNA. TCRdb, not the original authors, processed these V and J calls. The sample data list around 340,000 distinct CDR3 sequences, and 20% to 25% of these were observed just once. Around 14% of the sample belongs to the ten largest clones.

The specimen sequenced was blood, either unsorted or a sorted T cell fraction (not recorded which). This receptor chain uses TRBV12-3 or TRBV12-4 and TRBJ1-4, with the D gene not confidently named. This receptor was taken from a male donor with ankylosing spondylitis or in good health (not recorded which). The CDR3 reads CASSLRNNEKLFF. The nucleotide sequence is given as TGTGCCAGCAGTTTAAGAAATAATGAAAAACTGTTTTTT.